The T cell receptor (beta chain) described here comes from a study of blood T cell repertoires in COVID-19. Study summary: Samples came from the United States, Italy and Spain, spanning acute and convalescent COVID-19. From T cells, B-cell-depleted T cells, or PBMCs came the material, which was cDNA or gDNA.

The germline V and J ends were trimmed by 0 bases and 0 bases, with 15 bases remaining between them. CDR1 and CDR2 (germline): LGHNA, YNFKEQ. This CDR3 has 17 amino acids. Per the study methods: Reference gene primer amplification gave estimated nucleated cell counts. The method was immunoSEQ multiplex PCR; TCRdb's version includes in-frame clones alone and lacks a portion of them. V and J calls and clone size are those listed in that table; D and trimming were worked out from the DNA. Of 150,000 to 200,000 clones listed, approximately 91% are singletons. The source is a man between 35 and 55 years old with acute or convalescent COVID-19. The sample consisted of peripheral blood. The gene calls are TRBV4-2 and TRBJ2-7; the D is unclear. CDR3 nucleotide sequence: TGTGCCAGCAGCCAAGAAAAGCTCTTTCGAAGCTCCTACGAGCAGTACTTC. This gives the protein CASSQEKLFRSSYEQYF.